Below, 6 T cell receptor gamma chains from the same sample are listed, as sequenced in a study of Vδ1+ human thymocytes. Study findings and constraints: Thymic TRG and TRD repertoires appeared highly polyclonal, with Gaussian CDR3 length distributions.

Sequences come from RNA converted to cDNA by reverse transcription. CDR3 amplicons came from multiplex PCR with pooled V-gene forward and constant-region reverse primers. TCRdb called clones anew from the multiplex PCR reads with CATT. Here the sample spans 36,000 or so gamma-chain clones, over 20% being singletons. These receptors have no known antigen. Sequencing used Vdelta1+ gamma-delta thymocytes from the thymus. As for subset: FACS-sorted CD3+ TCRalphabeta- TCRVdelta1+ TCRVdelta2- thymocytes. These receptors all come from a girl in the first two years of life who had congenital heart surgery.

This clone has only a few counts. TCRdb lists the protein of a much larger clone for this DNA, which differs at residue 6, so this is likely a read error; the protein given here is translated from the DNA itself. This chain links TRGV2 with TRGJP2. In germline, CDR1 is EGSNGY, CDR2 YDSYNSKV. The CDR3 is 11 amino acids. The CDR3 DNA follows: TGCGCCACCTGGGACGCTTGGATCAAGACGTTT. It specifies CATWDAWIKTF.

This clone was seen more than once but under ten times. The V gene is TRGV9, the J gene TRGJP2. Germline assignment: CDR1 GITISATS and CDR2 ISYDGTV (reference sequence). Germline trimming cut 9 bases from V and 3 bases from J; bases unmatched to any gene: 13. CDR3 length: 15 amino acids. The chain's CDR3 is CALAPAVRSDWIKTF. The CDR3 DNA reads TGTGCCTTGGCCCCTGCAGTTCGTAGTGATTGGATCAAGACGTTT.

This clone was seen a few times. The gene calls are TRGV8 and TRGJ1 or TRGJ2. Per germline, CDR1 VENAVY and CDR2 YDSYNSRV. The V segment lost 4 bases and the J segment 12 bases; nucleotides outside the gene matches: 18. The CDR3 is 14 residues long. This CDR3 is CATWDRQGMTGKLF. The DNA for the CDR3 is TGTGCCACCTGGGACAGGCAGGGGATGACAGGGAAACTCTTT.

This clone occurred a few times. The rearrangement uses TRGV5 and TRGJ1 or TRGJ2. This CDR3 region has 16 residues. V gave up 1 base and J gave up 3 bases; unmatched junction bases: 12. CDR1 and CDR2 (germline): VINAFY, YDVSNSKD. The CDR3 sequence: CATWDSSRGFYYKKLF. The CDR3, as DNA: TGTGCCACCTGGGACAGCTCCCGGGGGTTTTATTATAAGAAACTCTTT.

With respect to this clone: Other nucleotide sequences from this sample produce the same CDR3. V and J are TRGV2 and TRGJ1 or TRGJ2. The CDR3 spans 13 residues. Germline lookup yields CDR1 EGSNGY and CDR2 YDSYNSKV. V shed 0 bases and J 7 bases; nucleotides not matched to a gene: 6. CDR3 in DNA: TGTGCCACCTGGGACGGGCCCTCGTATAAGAAACTCTTT. This codes for CATWDGPSYKKLF.

V gene TRGV9 combines with J gene TRGJ1 or TRGJ2. Germline values: CDR1 GITISATS, CDR2 ISYDGTV (reference sequence). With V trimmed by 3 bases and J by 5 bases, 4 bases remained unmatched. The CDR3 length is 12 residues. The chain's CDR3 is CALWEYHYKKLF. The DNA for the CDR3 is TGTGCCTTGTGGGAGTACCATTATAAGAAACTCTTT.